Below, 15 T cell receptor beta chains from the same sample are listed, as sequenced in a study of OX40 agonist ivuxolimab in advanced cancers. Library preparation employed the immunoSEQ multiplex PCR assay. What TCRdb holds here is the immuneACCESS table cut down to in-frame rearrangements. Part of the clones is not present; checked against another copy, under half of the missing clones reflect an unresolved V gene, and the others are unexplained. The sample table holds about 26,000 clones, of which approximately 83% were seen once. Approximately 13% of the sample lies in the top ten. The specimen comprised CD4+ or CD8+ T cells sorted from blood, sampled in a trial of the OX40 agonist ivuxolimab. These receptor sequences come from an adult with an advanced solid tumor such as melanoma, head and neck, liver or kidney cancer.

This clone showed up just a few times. Written as DNA, the CDR3 is TGTGCCAGCGCCCACGGGGGGGGACAGGGTAGCTTCGAGCAGTACTTC. It is translated as CASAHGGGQGSFEQYF. The genes are TRBV11-2 and TRBJ2-7, with a tentative D call TRBD1 (9 bases). CDR3 length equals 16 residues. Germline-derived CDR1 and CDR2 are SGHAT and FQNNGV. V was clipped by 8 bases and J by 6 bases, with 26 bases between them.

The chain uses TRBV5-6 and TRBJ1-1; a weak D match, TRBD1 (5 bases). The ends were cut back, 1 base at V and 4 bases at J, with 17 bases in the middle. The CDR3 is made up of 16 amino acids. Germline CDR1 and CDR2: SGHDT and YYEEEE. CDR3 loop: CASSLRTGALGTEAFF. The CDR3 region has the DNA TGTGCCAGCAGCTTGAGAACAGGAGCACTGGGCACTGAAGCTTTCTTT.

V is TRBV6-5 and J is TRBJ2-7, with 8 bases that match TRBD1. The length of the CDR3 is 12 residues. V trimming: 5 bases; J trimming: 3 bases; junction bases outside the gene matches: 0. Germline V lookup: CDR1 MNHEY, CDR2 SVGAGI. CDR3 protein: CASSGQGYEQYF. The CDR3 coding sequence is TGTGCCAGCAGTGGACAGGGCTACGAGCAGTACTTC.

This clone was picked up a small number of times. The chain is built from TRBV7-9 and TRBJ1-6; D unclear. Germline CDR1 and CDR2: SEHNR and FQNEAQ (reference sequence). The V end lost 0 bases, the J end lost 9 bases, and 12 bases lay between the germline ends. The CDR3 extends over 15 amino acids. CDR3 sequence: CASSLAWAESSPLHF. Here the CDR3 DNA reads TGTGCCAGCAGCTTAGCGTGGGCAGAGAGTTCACCCCTCCACTTT.

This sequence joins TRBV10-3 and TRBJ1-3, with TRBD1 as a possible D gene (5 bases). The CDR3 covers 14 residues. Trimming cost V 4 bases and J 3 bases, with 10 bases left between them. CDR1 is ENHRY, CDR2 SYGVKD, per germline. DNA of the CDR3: TGTGCCATCAGTGGTCAGGGTGGTGGAAACACCATATATTTT. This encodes CAISGQGGGNTIYF.

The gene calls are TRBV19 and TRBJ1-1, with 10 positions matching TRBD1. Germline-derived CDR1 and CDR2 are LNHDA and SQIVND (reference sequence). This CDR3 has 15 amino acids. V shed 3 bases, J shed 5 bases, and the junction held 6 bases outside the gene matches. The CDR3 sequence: CASSIRPGQGTEAFF. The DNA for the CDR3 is TGTGCCAGTAGTATCAGACCGGGACAGGGGACTGAAGCTTTCTTT.

In DNA, the CDR3 is TGTGCCAGCTCACCCCGAGGGGGAATGTCCCCAGAGACCCAGTACTTC. As protein: CASSPRGGMSPETQYF. The V gene is TRBV18, the J gene TRBJ2-5; a possible D gene is TRBD1 (6 bases). There are 16 residues in the CDR3. In germline, CDR1 is KGHSH, CDR2 LQKENI. V lost 3 bases to trimming and J lost 4 bases, with 18 bases between them.

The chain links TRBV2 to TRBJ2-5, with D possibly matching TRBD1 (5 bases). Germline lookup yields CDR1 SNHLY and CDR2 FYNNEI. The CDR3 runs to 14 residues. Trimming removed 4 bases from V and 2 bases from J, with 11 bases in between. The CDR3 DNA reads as TGTGCCAGCAGTGGGGGCCGCATACAAGAGACCCAGTACTTC. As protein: CASSGGRIQETQYF.

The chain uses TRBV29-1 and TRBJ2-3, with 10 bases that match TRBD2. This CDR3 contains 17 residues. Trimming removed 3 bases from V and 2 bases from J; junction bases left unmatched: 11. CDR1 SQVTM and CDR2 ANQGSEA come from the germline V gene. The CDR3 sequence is CSVDPFQRGGSTDTQYF. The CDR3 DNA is TGCAGCGTTGACCCTTTTCAGCGGGGGGGGTCCACAGATACGCAGTATTTT.

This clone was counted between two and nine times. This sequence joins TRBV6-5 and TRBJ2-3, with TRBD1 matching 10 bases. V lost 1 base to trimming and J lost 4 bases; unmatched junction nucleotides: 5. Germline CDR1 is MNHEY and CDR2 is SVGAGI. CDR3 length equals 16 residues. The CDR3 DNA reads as TGTGCCAGCAGTTACTGGGGACAGGGGCGTTCAGATACGCAGTATTTT. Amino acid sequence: CASSYWGQGRSDTQYF.

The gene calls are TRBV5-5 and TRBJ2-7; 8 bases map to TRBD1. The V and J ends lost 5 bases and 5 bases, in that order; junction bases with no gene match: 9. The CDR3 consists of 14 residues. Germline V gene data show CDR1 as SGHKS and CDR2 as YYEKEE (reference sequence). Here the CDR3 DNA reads TGTGCCAGCAGATACCGGGACAGGATCGACGAGCAGTACTTC. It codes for CASRYRDRIDEQYF.

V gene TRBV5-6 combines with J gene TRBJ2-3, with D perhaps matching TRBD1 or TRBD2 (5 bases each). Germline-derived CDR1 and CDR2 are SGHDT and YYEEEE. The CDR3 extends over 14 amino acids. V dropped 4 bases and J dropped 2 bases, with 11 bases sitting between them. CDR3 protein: CASSGTVSTDTQYF. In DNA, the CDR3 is TGTGCCAGCAGCGGGACCGTATCCACAGATACGCAGTATTTT.

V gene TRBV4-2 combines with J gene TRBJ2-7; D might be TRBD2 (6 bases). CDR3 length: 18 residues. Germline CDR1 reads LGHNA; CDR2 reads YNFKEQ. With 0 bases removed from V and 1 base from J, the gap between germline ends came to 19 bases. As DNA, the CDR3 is TGTGCCAGCAGCCAAGATCTGAGTGGGGCGGGGAAATCCTACGAGCAGTACTTC. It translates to CASSQDLSGAGKSYEQYF.

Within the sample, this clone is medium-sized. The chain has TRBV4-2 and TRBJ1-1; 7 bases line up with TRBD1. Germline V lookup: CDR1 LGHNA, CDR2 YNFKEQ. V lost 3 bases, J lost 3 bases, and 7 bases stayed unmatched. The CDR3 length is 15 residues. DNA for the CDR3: TGTGCCAGCAGCCATGCTGACAGGGACGACACTGAAGCTTTCTTT. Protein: CASSHADRDDTEAFF.

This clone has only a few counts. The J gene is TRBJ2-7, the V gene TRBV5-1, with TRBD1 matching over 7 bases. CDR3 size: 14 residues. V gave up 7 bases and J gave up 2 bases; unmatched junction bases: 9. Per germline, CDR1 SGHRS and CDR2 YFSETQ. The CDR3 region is CASSPRQGPYEQYF. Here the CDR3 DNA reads TGCGCCAGCTCACCAAGACAGGGCCCCTACGAGCAGTACTTC.